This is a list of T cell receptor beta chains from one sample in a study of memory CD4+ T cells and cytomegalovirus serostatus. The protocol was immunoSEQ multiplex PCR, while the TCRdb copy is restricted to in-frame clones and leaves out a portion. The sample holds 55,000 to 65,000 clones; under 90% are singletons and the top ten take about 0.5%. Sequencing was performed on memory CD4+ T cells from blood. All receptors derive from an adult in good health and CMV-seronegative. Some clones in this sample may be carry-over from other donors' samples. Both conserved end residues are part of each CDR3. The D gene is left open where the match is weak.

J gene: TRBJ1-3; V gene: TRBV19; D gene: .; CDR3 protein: CASNVLGANTIYF
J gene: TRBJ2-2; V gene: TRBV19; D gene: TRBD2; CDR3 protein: CASKAGVTTGELFF
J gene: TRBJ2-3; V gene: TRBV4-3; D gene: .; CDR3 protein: CASSQDTTTDTQYF
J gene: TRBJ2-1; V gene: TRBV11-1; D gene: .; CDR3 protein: CASSLPGYNEQFF
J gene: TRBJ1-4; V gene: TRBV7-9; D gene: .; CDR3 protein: CASSLGGFREKLFF
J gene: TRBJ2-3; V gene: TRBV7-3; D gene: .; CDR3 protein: CASSLIGFTDTQYF
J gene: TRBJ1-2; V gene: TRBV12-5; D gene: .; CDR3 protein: CASGLNNYGYTF
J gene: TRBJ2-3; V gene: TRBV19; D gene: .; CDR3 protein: CATRGDSTDTQYF
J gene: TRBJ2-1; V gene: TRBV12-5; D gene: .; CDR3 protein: CASGLVLGSPAFF
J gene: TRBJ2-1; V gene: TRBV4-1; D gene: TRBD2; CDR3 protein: CASSPDASGSSDEQFF
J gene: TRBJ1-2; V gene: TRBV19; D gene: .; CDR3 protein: CASSIVGRAAPDYGYTF
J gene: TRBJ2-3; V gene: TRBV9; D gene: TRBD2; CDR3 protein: CASSGLAVTTDTQYF
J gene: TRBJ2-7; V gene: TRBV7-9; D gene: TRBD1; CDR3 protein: CASSRDSFYEQYF
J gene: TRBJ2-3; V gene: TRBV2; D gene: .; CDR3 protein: CASSALGQFTDTQYF
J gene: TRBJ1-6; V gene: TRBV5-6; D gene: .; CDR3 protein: CASSSEWGATYGSPLHF
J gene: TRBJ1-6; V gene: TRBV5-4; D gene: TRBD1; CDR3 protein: CASSLAMAGTVNSPLHF
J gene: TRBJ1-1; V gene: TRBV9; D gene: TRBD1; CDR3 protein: CASSVSGTGDAEAFF
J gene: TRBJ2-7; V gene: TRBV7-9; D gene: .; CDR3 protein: CASSSSGGGSYEQYF
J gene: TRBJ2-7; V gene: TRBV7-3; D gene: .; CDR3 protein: CASSLTQGGEQYF
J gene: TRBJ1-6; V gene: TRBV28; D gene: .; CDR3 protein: CASSLRGFYHSPLHF
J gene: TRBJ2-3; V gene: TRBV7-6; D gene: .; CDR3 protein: CASSYRGISDTQYF
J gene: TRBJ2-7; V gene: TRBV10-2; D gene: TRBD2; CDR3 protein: CASTGGLAGTEQYF
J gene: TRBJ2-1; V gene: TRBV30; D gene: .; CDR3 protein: CAWSSQEQFF
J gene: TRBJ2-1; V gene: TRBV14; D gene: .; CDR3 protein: CASSRELGNNEQFF
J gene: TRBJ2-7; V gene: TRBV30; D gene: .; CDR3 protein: CAWSRGLGVSSYEQYF
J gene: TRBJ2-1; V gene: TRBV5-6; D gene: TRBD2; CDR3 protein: CASSLGLAGVSNEQFF
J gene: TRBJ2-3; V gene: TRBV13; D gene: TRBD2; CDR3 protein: CASSSTSFTDTQYF
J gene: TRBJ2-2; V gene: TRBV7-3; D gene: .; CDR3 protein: CASSLGLARGTGELFF
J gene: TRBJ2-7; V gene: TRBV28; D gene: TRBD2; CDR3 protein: CASSLVASRLARVYEQYF
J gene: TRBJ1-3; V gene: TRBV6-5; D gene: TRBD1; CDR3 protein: CASSYGGQGNTIYF
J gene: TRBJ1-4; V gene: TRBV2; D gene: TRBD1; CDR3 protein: CASSDGTGREKLFF
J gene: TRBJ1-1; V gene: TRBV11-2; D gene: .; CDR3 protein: CASSLVPRTEAFF
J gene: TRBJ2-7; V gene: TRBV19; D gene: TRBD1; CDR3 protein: CASGTGGYEQYF
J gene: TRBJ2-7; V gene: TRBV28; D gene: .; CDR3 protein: CASTLRRSGFLDGEQYF
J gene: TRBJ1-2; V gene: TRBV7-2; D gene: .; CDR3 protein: CASSLVPGGLNYGYTF
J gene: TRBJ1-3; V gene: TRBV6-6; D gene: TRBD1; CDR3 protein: CASSGQALSGNTIYF
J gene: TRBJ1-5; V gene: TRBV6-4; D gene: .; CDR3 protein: CASSVKVDQPQHF
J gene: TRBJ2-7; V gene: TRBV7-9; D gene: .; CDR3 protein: CASSSPGTSSSYEQYF
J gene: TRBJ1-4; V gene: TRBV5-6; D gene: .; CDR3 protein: CASSSLTGSQREKLFF